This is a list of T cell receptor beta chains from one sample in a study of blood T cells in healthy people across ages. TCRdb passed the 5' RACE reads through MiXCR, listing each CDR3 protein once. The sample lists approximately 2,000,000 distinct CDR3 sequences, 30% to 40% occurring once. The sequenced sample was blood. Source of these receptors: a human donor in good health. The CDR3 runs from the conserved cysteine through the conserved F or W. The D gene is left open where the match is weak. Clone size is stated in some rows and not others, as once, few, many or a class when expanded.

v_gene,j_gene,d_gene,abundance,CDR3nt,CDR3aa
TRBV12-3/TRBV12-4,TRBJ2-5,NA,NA,TGTGCCAGCAGCCCTAGACATGGTTGGGAGACCCAGTACTTC,CASSPRHGWETQYF
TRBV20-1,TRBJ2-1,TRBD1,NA,TGCAGTGCCCCCCTTTACAGGGGGACGTACAATGAGCAGTTCTTC,CSAPLYRGTYNEQFF
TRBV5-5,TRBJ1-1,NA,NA,TGTGCCAGCACCCAGGAAGGGGGCACTGAAGCTTTCTTT,CASTQEGGTEAFF
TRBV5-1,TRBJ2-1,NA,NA,TGCGCCAGCAGCTTGGTGGATGGGGGTCACTACGAGCAGTTCTTC,CASSLVDGGHYEQFF
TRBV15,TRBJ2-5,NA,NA,TGTGCCACCAGCAGAGCAGGGGAGATTGGGACCCAGTACTTC,CATSRAGEIGTQYF
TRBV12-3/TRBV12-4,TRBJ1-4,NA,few,TGTGCCAGCAGTTTTATCCGAGGGCCGAGAAGTGAAAAACTGTTTTTT,CASSFIRGPRSEKLFF
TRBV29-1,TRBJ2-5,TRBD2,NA,TGCAGCGTTGAATCATCCGGGACTAGCGGGGTTAAGTGGGAGACCCAGTACTTC,CSVESSGTSGVKWETQYF
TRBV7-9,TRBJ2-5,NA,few,TGTGCCAGCAGCAGTTCTATTTCGGCCCTGGGAGAGACCCAGTACTTC,CASSSSISALGETQYF
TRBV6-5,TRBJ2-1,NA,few,TGTGCCAGCAGTTACGTCTATGGCGAGCAGTTCTTC,CASSYVYGEQFF
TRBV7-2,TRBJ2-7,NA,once,TGTGCCAGCAGCTTTGTAAGGGACCAGTACTTC,CASSFVRDQYF
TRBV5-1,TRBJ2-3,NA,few,TGCGCCAGCAGCACCGGGACACCAGGCACAGATACGCAGTATTTT,CASSTGTPGTDTQYF
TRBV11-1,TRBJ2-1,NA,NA,TGTGCCAGCAGCTTAGGGACCTACAATAAGCAGTTCTTC,CASSLGTYNKQFF
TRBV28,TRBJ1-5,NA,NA,TGTGCCAGCAGGGGGTCGAGGGCTGGGGGTCAGCCCCAGCATTTT,CASRGSRAGGQPQHF
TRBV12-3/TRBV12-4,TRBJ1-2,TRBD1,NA,TGTGCCAGCAGTCGTCGGACAGGGGGTTTCGGTGGCTACACCTTC,CASSRRTGGFGGYTF
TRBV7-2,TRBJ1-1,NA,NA,TGTGCCAGCAGCTTAGGGGGGACATGGGTAGGGTTCGTGAACACTGAAGCTTTCTTT,CASSLGGTWVGFVNTEAFF
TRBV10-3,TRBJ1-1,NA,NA,TGTGCCATCAGTGAGGAGGTAGTTAGGTCACCACTTGAAGCTTTCTTT,CAISEEVVRSPLEAFF
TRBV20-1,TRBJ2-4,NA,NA,TGCAGTGCTAGCCACAGGAATGAGCAGTACTTC,CSASHRNEQYF
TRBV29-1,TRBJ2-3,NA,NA,TGCAGCGTCGTAAGGGACCATACGCAGTATTTT,CSVVRDHTQYF
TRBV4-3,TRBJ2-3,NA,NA,TGCGCCAGCAGCCAAGATATTACTAGCACAGATACGCAGTATTTT,CASSQDITSTDTQYF
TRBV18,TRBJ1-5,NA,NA,TGTGCCAGCTCACGGGGGAACGGGGATAGCAATCAGCCCCAGCATTTT,CASSRGNGDSNQPQHF
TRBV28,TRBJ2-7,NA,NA,TGTGCCAGCAGCCCGCCCGGCTCAGGGTACGACTACGAGCAGTACTTC,CASSPPGSGYDYEQYF
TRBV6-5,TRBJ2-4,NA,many,TGTGCCAGCAGTCCAGACGGTTACCTAGCCAAAAACATTCAGTACTTC,CASSPDGYLAKNIQYF
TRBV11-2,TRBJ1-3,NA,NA,TGTGCCAGCAGCTTAAGGTGGCAGTACTCTGGAAACACCATATATTTT,CASSLRWQYSGNTIYF
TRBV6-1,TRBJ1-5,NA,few,TGTGCCAGCAGGTCCGGCAATTCTGCCAATCAGCCCCAGCATTTT,CASRSGNSANQPQHF
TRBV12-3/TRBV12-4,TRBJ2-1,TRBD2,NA,TGTGCCAGCAGTTTAAGGGGTAGCGGGGGGTACAATGAGCAGTTCTTC,CASSLRGSGGYNEQFF
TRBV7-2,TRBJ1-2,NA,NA,TGTGCCAGCAGCCCTAACCCTCCGGGGGGCTACACCTTC,CASSPNPPGGYTF
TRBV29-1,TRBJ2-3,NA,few,TGCAGCGTTGAATTGACAGCCGCTGATACGCAGTATTTT,CSVELTAADTQYF
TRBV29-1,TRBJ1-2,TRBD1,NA,TGCAGCGTTGACCCTCAGGGGGGTGATGGCTACACCTTC,CSVDPQGGDGYTF
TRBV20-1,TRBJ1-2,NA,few,TGCAGTGCTTTGACAGGACCAGGGGCCTATGGCTACACCTTC,CSALTGPGAYGYTF
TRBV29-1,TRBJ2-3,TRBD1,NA,TGCAGCGTGCGACAGGGCGCGCCCGGAGATACGCAGTATTTT,CSVRQGAPGDTQYF
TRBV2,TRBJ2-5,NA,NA,TGTGCCAGCAGGGGCTATGAGACCCAGTACTTC,CASRGYETQYF
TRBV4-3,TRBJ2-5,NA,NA,TGCGCCAGCAGCCAGATACTAACGAACAATGAGCAGTACTTC,CASSQILTNNEQYF
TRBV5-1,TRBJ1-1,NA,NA,TGCGCCAGCAGCTTGACGGCAGGGAAGACTGAAGCTTTCTTT,CASSLTAGKTEAFF
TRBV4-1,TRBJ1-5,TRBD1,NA,TGCGCCAGCAGCCAAAGGGGAGTCGACAGGGAGGTGGATCAGCCCCAGCATTTT,CASSQRGVDREVDQPQHF
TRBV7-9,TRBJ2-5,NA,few,TGTGCCAGCACTGAGCAGATCCAAGAGACCCAGTACTTC,CASTEQIQETQYF
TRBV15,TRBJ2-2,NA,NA,TGTGCCACCAGCAGAGAAAGGTCAACCTACTCGAACACCGGGGAGCTGTTTTTT,CATSRERSTYSNTGELFF
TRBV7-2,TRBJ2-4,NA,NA,TGTGCCAGCAGATGGGACCTAGCCAAAAACATTCGGTACTTC,CASRWDLAKNIRYF
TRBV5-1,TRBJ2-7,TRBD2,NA,TGCGCCAGCAGCCGGACAGCCGGGACTTGCGGGGGGCCCCACGAGCAGTACTTC,CASSRTAGTCGGPHEQYF
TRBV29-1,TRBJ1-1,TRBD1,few,TGCAGCGCCCGACAGGGGGCCAACACTGAAGCTTTCTTT,CSARQGANTEAFF
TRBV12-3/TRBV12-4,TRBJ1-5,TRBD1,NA,TGTGCCAGCAGAAAAACCGGGACAGTCAATCAGCCCCAGCATTTT,CASRKTGTVNQPQHF
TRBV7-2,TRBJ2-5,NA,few,TGTGCCAGCAGCCTGGACAGCAGCCAAGAGACCCAGTACTTC,CASSLDSSQETQYF
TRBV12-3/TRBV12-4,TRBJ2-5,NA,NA,TGTGCCAGCAGACGGGGGCCCGAAGAGACCCAGTACTTC,CASRRGPEETQYF
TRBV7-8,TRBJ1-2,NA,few,TGTGCCAGCAGCTCCTATTACGACTATGGCTACACCTTC,CASSSYYDYGYTF
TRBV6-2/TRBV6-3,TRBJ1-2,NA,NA,TGTGCCAGCAGTTACTCGGCTAATGACGTTACAGCGGACTCTGATGGCTACACCTTC,CASSYSANDVTADSDGYTF
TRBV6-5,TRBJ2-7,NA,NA,TGTGCCAGCAGTTCCCGGGGTCGGAAGACTTTCTACGAGCAGTACTTC,CASSSRGRKTFYEQYF
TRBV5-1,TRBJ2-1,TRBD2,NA,TGCGCCAGCGGCATGAGACTAGCGGTCAACAATGAGCAGTTCTTC,CASGMRLAVNNEQFF
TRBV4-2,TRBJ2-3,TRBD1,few,TGTGCCAGCAGCCAAGGCCCGGGACAGGGAACAGATACGCAGTATTTT,CASSQGPGQGTDTQYF
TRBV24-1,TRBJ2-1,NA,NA,TGTGCCACCAGTGATCCCCGTAGGGGCAATGAGCAGTTCTTC,CATSDPRRGNEQFF
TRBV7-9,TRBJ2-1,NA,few,TGTGCCAGCAGCTTAGGTGGACTACTCTACAATGAGCAGTTCTTC,CASSLGGLLYNEQFF
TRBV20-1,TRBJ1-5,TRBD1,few,TGCAGTGTGGAAGAAACAGGGGTCGGTCAGCCCCAGCATTTT,CSVEETGVGQPQHF
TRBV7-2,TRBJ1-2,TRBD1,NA,TGTGCCCGCAGCTTATCCCTGACAGGGGTGGGTGGCTACACCTTC,CARSLSLTGVGGYTF
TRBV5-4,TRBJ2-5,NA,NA,TGTGCCAGCAGCCCAACGCCGGGGGCGACGGAGACCCAGTACTTC,CASSPTPGATETQYF
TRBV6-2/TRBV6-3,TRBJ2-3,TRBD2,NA,TGTGCCAGCAGTTACTTCGGGGGGGCAGATACGCAGTATTTT,CASSYFGGADTQYF
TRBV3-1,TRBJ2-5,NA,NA,TGTGCCAGCAGCCAAGATCGGAGGGGGTCGAAGACCCAGTACTTC,CASSQDRRGSKTQYF
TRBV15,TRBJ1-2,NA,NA,TGTGCCACCAGCAGAGGCCCCCCTCTCTATGGCTACACCTTC,CATSRGPPLYGYTF
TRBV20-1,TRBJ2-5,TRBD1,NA,TGCAGTGCTAGAGATCTGGACAGGCTTCAAGAGACCCAGTACTTC,CSARDLDRLQETQYF
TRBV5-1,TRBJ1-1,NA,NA,TGCGCCAGCAGCCCAGTGTGGGGAGGGACTGAAGCTTTCTTT,CASSPVWGGTEAFF